The clone carrying this T cell receptor beta chain was detected a few times. Its cognate antigen is unknown. This sample was included in a study of early T cells in non-severe SARS-CoV-2 infection. Overall study context: Sequencing was performed on bulk RNA from unsorted whole blood, leaving chains unpaired.

Study-level results: The VDJdb matching leaned toward anti-spike CD8 responses and overlooked private and CD4 specificities.

cDNA molecules, individually, were tagged with unique molecular identifiers. TCRdb called the 5' RACE reads again in MiXCR, with one record for every CDR3 protein. Of about 110,000 distinct CDR3 sequences in the sample, 9.5% to 13% were seen once. The CDR3 is 15 amino acids. The germline V gene encodes CDR1 MNHEY and CDR2 SMNVEV (reference sequence). V shed 8 bases, J shed 8 bases, and the junction held 11 bases outside the gene matches. The rearrangement joins TRBV27 to TRBJ2-1, with TRBD1 matching 11 bases. This TCR derives from an adult who was a healthcare worker with PCR-confirmed SARS-CoV-2 infection or an uninfected control (not recorded which). Sequencing used whole blood. CDR3 protein: CASWDWGQGVHEQFF. The CDR3 DNA is TGTGCCAGCTGGGATTGGGGACAGGGGGTTCATGAGCAGTTCTTC.